The 23 T cell receptor beta chains below were found in one sample sequenced in a study of blood T cell repertoires in COVID-19. Assay used: immunoSEQ multiplex PCR; TCRdb lists only in-frame clones, some missing. The table has roughly 140,000 clones, approximately 86% seen once. Sequencing was carried out using peripheral blood. Every receptor here comes from a woman aged 60-75 years with active or convalescent COVID-19.

This rearrangement joins TRBV2 to TRBJ1-4; D perhaps matches TRBD1 (5 bases). The CDR3 contains 13 residues. The V end was cut by 7 bases, the J end by 3 bases, with 9 bases between. In germline, CDR1 is SNHLY, CDR2 FYNNEI. The CDR3 spells CASIWTPNEKLFF. For the CDR3, the DNA is TGTGCCAGCATCTGGACACCTAATGAAAAACTGTTTTTT.

The chain has TRBV5-1 and TRBJ2-5; 8 bases map to TRBD1. CDR3 length: 15 amino acids. Germline trimming cut 7 bases from V and 1 base from J; bases unmatched to any gene: 9. CDR1 SGHRS and CDR2 YFSETQ come from the germline V gene. The CDR3 reads CASGWTGNIQETQYF. CDR3 nucleotides: TGCGCCAGCGGCTGGACAGGGAACATCCAAGAGACCCAGTACTTC.

The V call is TRBV6-5, the J call TRBJ1-1, with D possibly being TRBD1 (5 bases). With 5 bases removed from V and 11 bases from J, the gap between germline ends came to 18 bases. Germline assignment: CDR1 MNHEY and CDR2 SVGAGI. The CDR3 is 13 amino acids. The CDR3 DNA reads as TGTGCCAGCAGTCCTACGGGGGACCCTGGCGCTTTCTTT. It is translated as CASSPTGDPGAFF.

The rearrangement joins TRBV19 to TRBJ2-1, with TRBD2 matching 8 bases. Germline CDR1 reads LNHDA; CDR2 reads SQIVND (reference sequence). The CDR3 has 14 amino acids. Trimming removed 4 bases from V and 3 bases from J; junction bases left unmatched: 2. CDR3 DNA: TGTGCCAGTAGTAGCCGGGGGGGCTACAATGAGCAGTTCTTC. As protein: CASSSRGGYNEQFF. Using reference TRBV19 and TRBJ2-1 for the parts outside the CDR3, the full variable domain is DGGITQSPKYLFRKEGQNVTLSCEQNLNHDAMYWYRQDPGQGLRLIYYSQIVNDFQKGDIAEGYSVSREKKESFPLTVTSAQKNPTAFYLCASSSRGGYNEQFFGPGTRLTVL.

The chain carries TRBV6-5 and TRBJ2-7; 9 bases align to TRBD2. The V segment lost 4 bases and the J segment 5 bases; nucleotides outside the gene matches: 12. This CDR3 has 16 residues. CDR1 and CDR2 (germline): MNHEY, SVGAGI. CDR3 sequence (DNA): TGTGCCAGCAGTTCCCGGGGAGCGGGGGGAAACAACGAGCAGTACTTC. Translation: CASSSRGAGGNNEQYF.

This clone was found once. The chain combines TRBV11-2 with TRBJ2-1; 15 bases fit TRBD2. The V gene's germline CDR1 is SGHAT and CDR2 FQNNGV. The CDR3 contains 15 residues. Trimming removed 5 bases from V and 9 bases from J; junction bases left unmatched: 5. The CDR3 DNA is TGTGCCAGCAGCCTAGGACTAGCGGGGGGGTTTGAGCAGTTCTTC. It codes for CASSLGLAGGFEQFF.

This clone was counted a single time. CDR3 DNA sequence: TGTGCCTGGAGTGTAACAGGGAATGAGCAGTTCTTC. Translation gives CAWSVTGNEQFF. The chain is built from TRBV30 and TRBJ2-1, with D tentatively TRBD1 (6 bases). CDR1 and CDR2 from the germline V gene are GTSNPN and SVGIG (reference sequence). The CDR3 consists of 12 residues. V was trimmed by 0 bases and J by 7 bases, leaving 7 bases between them.

The chain is built from TRBV11-3 and TRBJ2-3, with 7 bases fitting TRBD2. CDR3 length: 15 amino acids. J was trimmed by 2 bases and V by 5 bases; bases with no gene match: 7. Per germline, CDR1 SGHNT and CDR2 YENEEA. Here the CDR3 DNA reads TGTGCCAGCAGCCCCTCGGGGGGAAACACAGATACGCAGTATTTT. It specifies CASSPSGGNTDTQYF. The whole variable domain, remainder taken from reference TRBV11-3 and TRBJ2-3, is EAGVVQSPRYKIIEKKQPVAFWCNPISGHNTLYWYLQNLGQGPELLIRYENEEAVDDSQLPKDRFSAERLKGVDSTLKIQPAELGDSAVYLCASSPSGGNTDTQYFGPGTRLTVL.

The rearrangement links TRBV2 to TRBJ1-2; no firm D call. Per the germline V gene, CDR1 is SNHLY and CDR2 is FYNNEI. CDR3 length: 13 amino acids. With 7 bases removed from V and 1 base from J, the gap between germline ends came to 10 bases. CDR3 sequence: CASTPVLNYGYTF. The CDR3 coding sequence is TGTGCCAGCACCCCGGTCCTTAACTATGGCTACACCTTC.

V gene TRBV19 combines with J gene TRBJ1-2; possibly TRBD1 for D (6 bases). Germline loops: CDR1 LNHDA, CDR2 SQIVND (reference sequence). Trimming took off 6 bases at V and 8 bases at J, with 16 bases between the two ends. CDR3 length equals 13 residues. Here the CDR3 reads CASRTNRAVGYTF. The CDR3 nucleotides read TGTGCCAGTAGGACGAACAGGGCTGTAGGCTACACCTTC.

This chain links TRBV5-1 with TRBJ1-6; possibly TRBD1 for D (5 bases). CDR1 and CDR2 (germline): SGHRS, YFSETQ. V gave up 4 bases and J gave up 7 bases, with 12 bases separating them. The CDR3 totals 14 residues. The CDR3 nucleotides read TGCGCCAGCAGCCAGGGCCCCACCAATTCACCCCTCCACTTT. It yields the protein CASSQGPTNSPLHF.

V is TRBV29-1 and J is TRBJ2-3; 8 bases are shared with TRBD2. The CDR3 runs to 14 residues. Trimming cost V 6 bases and J 2 bases; bases outside gene matches: 7. The germline gives CDR1 SQVTM, CDR2 ANQGSEA. CDR3 coding DNA: TGCAGCGTCCCGCTTAGCGGGAACACAGATACGCAGTATTTT. Translation: CSVPLSGNTDTQYF.

The V gene is TRBV5-1, the J gene TRBJ1-2; perhaps TRBD1 as D (6 bases). The CDR3 runs 13 residues. In germline, CDR1 is SGHRS, CDR2 YFSETQ. Trimming stripped 8 bases from V and 8 bases from J, with 19 bases between. In nucleotides, the CDR3 is TGCGCCAGTAGCGGAACAGGGATTTGGGGCTACACCTTC. Its translation: CASSGTGIWGYTF.

The V and J genes are TRBV10-3 and TRBJ2-1; D might be TRBD1 (5 bases). This CDR3 contains 12 residues. Germline CDR1 ENHRY, CDR2 SYGVKD. Trimming shortened V by 5 bases and J by 9 bases, and 11 bases separated the two germline ends. The CDR3 DNA sequence: TGTGCCATCAGTCCACAGGTCGGTGAGCAGTTCTTC. Protein sequence: CAISPQVGEQFF.

This chain connects TRBV2 to TRBJ2-3; 8 bases are shared with TRBD2. V lost 8 bases, J lost 4 bases, and 8 bases stayed unmatched. CDR1 SNHLY and CDR2 FYNNEI come from the germline V gene. CDR3 length: 14 amino acids. CDR3 in DNA: TGTGCCAGCGGGGGGCGGGGGGAGCCAGATACGCAGTATTTT. This encodes CASGGRGEPDTQYF.

A single count supports this clone. The chain carries TRBV6-5 and TRBJ1-1, with 7 nucleotides matching TRBD1. CDR1 and CDR2 (germline): MNHEY, SVGAGI. After removal of 1 base from V and 5 bases from J, the junction contained 10 bases not matched to a gene. There are 16 residues in the CDR3. The CDR3 nucleotides are TGTGCCAGCAGTTACTATAAAACCTCAGGGGGGACTGAAGCTTTCTTT. Amino acids: CASSYYKTSGGTEAFF.

The table lists this clone with a count of one. The chain employs TRBV19 and TRBJ1-5, with D possibly TRBD1 on 6 matching bases. CDR1 and CDR2 (germline): LNHDA, SQIVND (reference sequence). The length of the CDR3 is 14 residues. Trimming stripped 1 base from V and 2 bases from J, with 6 bases between. The CDR3 loop is CASSIGQGNQPQHF. The CDR3 DNA is TGTGCCAGTAGTATAGGACAGGGCAATCAGCCCCAGCATTTT. Filled out from reference TRBV19 and TRBJ1-5, the complete variable domain reads DGGITQSPKYLFRKEGQNVTLSCEQNLNHDAMYWYRQDPGQGLRLIYYSQIVNDFQKGDIAEGYSVSREKKESFPLTVTSAQKNPTAFYLCASSIGQGNQPQHFGDGTRLSIL.

The chain has TRBV2 and TRBJ1-2; 8 bases map to TRBD1. V was clipped by 6 bases and J by 8 bases; unmatched bases: 8. This CDR3 is 13 amino acids long. From germline, CDR1 is SNHLY and CDR2 FYNNEI. Here the CDR3 reads CASSETGEEGYTF. Written as DNA, the CDR3 is TGTGCCAGCAGCGAGACAGGGGAGGAGGGCTACACCTTC.

This sequence joins TRBV5-4 and TRBJ1-2, with TRBD1 as a possible D gene (6 bases). Germline V lookup: CDR1 SGHNT, CDR2 YYREEE (reference sequence). V lost 4 bases, J lost 2 bases, and 12 bases lay in between. CDR3 size: 14 residues. CDR3 protein: CASSVQGINYGYTF. The CDR3 DNA reads TGTGCCAGCAGCGTACAGGGTATCAACTATGGCTACACCTTC.

J is TRBJ2-3 and V is TRBV3-1 (or the pseudogene TRBV3-2), with a tentative D call TRBD1 (5 bases). CDR1 and CDR2 from the germline V gene are LGHDT and YNNKEL (reference sequence). The CDR3 totals 14 residues. V lost 4 bases and J 0 bases, leaving 8 bases between the germline ends. The CDR3 loop is CASSPRQSTDTQYF. DNA of the CDR3: TGTGCCAGCAGCCCGCGACAGAGCACAGATACGCAGTATTTT.

The chain couples TRBV12-3 or TRBV12-4 to TRBJ1-2, with D hard to call. The V end lost 3 bases, the J end lost 8 bases, and 10 bases lay between the germline ends. The CDR3 contains 12 residues. CDR3 sequence reads: CASSFREGGYTF. The CDR3 DNA sequence: TGTGCCAGCAGTTTTCGGGAAGGCGGCTACACCTTC.

CDR3 coding DNA: TGTGCCAGCAGCCAACCCCCCGGGGGGAGTGAAGCTTTCTTT. Protein: CASSQPPGGSEAFF. The rearrangement joins TRBV3-1 (or the pseudogene TRBV3-2) to TRBJ1-1, with D perhaps TRBD1 (5 bases). The CDR3 is 14 amino acids. Trimming cost V 2 bases and J 7 bases, with 14 bases left between them. Germline CDR1 LGHDT, CDR2 YNNKEL (reference sequence).

V gene TRBV27 combines with J gene TRBJ1-2, with D perhaps matching TRBD1 (6 bases). The CDR3 contains 13 residues. Germline CDR1 is MNHEY and CDR2 is SMNVEV (reference sequence). V dropped 0 bases and J dropped 8 bases, with 10 bases sitting between them. The CDR3 is CASSLSGGWGYTF. Written as DNA, the CDR3 is TGTGCCAGCAGTTTATCTGGGGGCTGGGGCTACACCTTC.